The source of this TCR beta chain is a study of early T cells in non-severe SARS-CoV-2 infection. Study in general: The chains were unpaired, and the sequenced material was bulk RNA from unsorted whole blood.

Broader study findings: The VDJdb matching leaned toward anti-spike CD8 responses and overlooked private and CD4 specificities.

cDNA molecules, individually, were tagged with unique molecular identifiers. Using its own MiXCR run on the 5' RACE reads, TCRdb lists one record per CDR3 protein. The table shows about 50,000 distinct CDR3 sequences, with around a tenth occurring only once. Of note for this clonotype: Its antigen is not identified.

The source material was whole blood, sampled at baseline. This TCR came from an adult who was a healthcare worker with PCR-confirmed SARS-CoV-2 infection or an uninfected control (not recorded which).

CDR3 loop: CASAERTDLETQYF. In nucleotides, the CDR3 is TGTGCCAGCGCAGAAAGGACAGACCTAGAGACCCAGTACTTC. V gene TRBV18 combines with J gene TRBJ2-5, with D tentatively TRBD1 (6 bases). The germline V gene has CDR1 KGHSH and CDR2 LQKENI. The CDR3 is 14 residues long. The germline V and J ends were trimmed by 8 bases and 4 bases, with 17 bases remaining between them.